The rows below give T cell receptor beta chains drawn from one sample of a study of blood T cell repertoires in COVID-19. Generated by immunoSEQ multiplex PCR, the TCRdb table keeps only in-frame clones and is missing some. The sample lists about 220,000 clones, around four fifths occurring once. The sample consisted of peripheral blood. Receptors originate from a woman in her 70s with acute or convalescent COVID-19. The CDR3 runs from the conserved cysteine through the conserved F or W. D genes are given only for firm matches. Clone size is not always given. Where it is, it says once, few, many or a class for expanded clones.

NA TRBD1 TRBJ1-4 TRBV6-6 16 CASSSSGQATNEKLFF TGTGCCAGCAGTTCCTCTGGACAGGCAACTAATGAAAAACTGTTTTTT
few TRBD1 TRBJ1-2 TRBV5-4 15 CASSSTGGLISSYTF TGTGCCAGCAGCTCGACAGGGGGCTTAATCAGTAGCTACACCTTC
few NA TRBJ1-5 TRBV6-2/TRBV6-3 13 CASGRQPQEPQHF TGTGCCAGCGGCCGACAGCCACAGGAGCCCCAGCATTTT
once TRBD1 TRBJ1-1 TRBV27 15 CASSLDRALNTEAFF TGTGCCAGCAGTTTAGACAGGGCCCTGAACACTGAAGCTTTCTTT
few TRBD1 TRBJ1-1 TRBV4-3 16 CASSQGGQVGYTEAFF TGCGCCAGCAGCCAAGGGGGACAGGTTGGGTACACTGAAGCTTTCTTT
NA NA TRBJ2-5 TRBV24-1 14 CATSDSALQETQYF TGTGCCACCAGTGATAGCGCCCTACAAGAGACCCAGTACTTC
NA TRBD1 TRBJ2-2 TRBV6-2/TRBV6-3 18 CASSPYLRTGGHTGELFF TGTGCCAGCAGTCCCTATCTCAGAACAGGGGGGCACACCGGGGAGCTGTTTTTT
NA TRBD1 TRBJ1-1 TRBV18 17 CASSRERTGGLNTEAFF TGTGCCAGCTCACGAGAACGGACAGGGGGCTTGAACACTGAAGCTTTCTTT
NA NA TRBJ1-2 TRBV9 14 CASSVVQGRGGYTF TGTGCCAGCAGCGTAGTACAGGGCCGGGGAGGCTACACCTTC
NA TRBD1 TRBJ1-6 TRBV9 14 CASSETGDNSPLHF TGTGCCAGCAGCGAGACAGGGGATAATTCACCCCTCCACTTT
NA NA TRBJ2-2 TRBV6-5 15 CASSYSTQNTGELFF TGTGCCAGCAGTTACTCGACTCAAAACACCGGGGAGCTGTTTTTT
NA NA TRBJ1-5 TRBV19 14 CASSITRDNQPQHF TGTGCCAGTAGTATAACTAGAGACAATCAGCCCCAGCATTTT
NA NA TRBJ2-2 TRBV28 14 CASSLRLITGELFF TGTGCCAGCAGTTTAAGACTAATAACCGGGGAGCTGTTTTTT
once NA TRBJ2-1 TRBV3-1/TRBV3-2 12 CASSQPRGEQFF TGTGCCAGCAGCCAGCCGCGGGGTGAGCAGTTCTTC
NA TRBD2 TRBJ2-1 TRBV9 15 CASSVLAGGNNEQFF TGTGCCAGCAGCGTCCTAGCGGGGGGCAACAATGAGCAGTTCTTC
NA TRBD2 TRBJ2-1 TRBV7-9 18 CASSHPTSGAPSYNEQFF TGTGCCAGCAGCCACCCGACTAGCGGGGCACCCTCCTACAATGAGCAGTTCTTC
NA TRBD2 TRBJ2-1 TRBV3-1/TRBV3-2 17 CASSQLRTSGGYNEQFF TGTGCCAGCAGCCAACTACGGACTAGCGGGGGTTACAATGAGCAGTTCTTC
NA NA TRBJ2-1 TRBV9 15 CASSVSGHSHNEQFF TGTGCCAGCAGCGTGTCCGGTCATTCCCACAATGAGCAGTTCTTC
NA NA TRBJ1-5 TRBV6-6 12 CASRRGPQPQHF TGTGCCAGCAGGAGAGGTCCTCAGCCCCAGCATTTT
NA NA TRBJ1-2 TRBV7-8 15 CASSTFSLLGDGYTF TGTGCCAGCAGCACGTTCAGTCTATTGGGAGATGGCTACACCTTC
once NA TRBJ1-2 TRBV20-1 11 CSARAGYGYTF TGCAGTGCCAGGGCCGGCTATGGCTACACCTTC
NA NA TRBJ1-5 TRBV6-1 16 CASSELAARSNQPQHF TGTGCCAGCAGTGAACTGGCGGCACGGAGCAATCAGCCCCAGCATTTT
NA NA TRBJ1-1 TRBV7-2 14 CASSLARVNTEAFF TGTGCCAGCAGCTTAGCGCGGGTGAACACTGAAGCTTTCTTT
NA TRBD1 TRBJ1-5 TRBV2 14 CASGTAWGNQPQHF TGTGCCAGCGGGACAGCTTGGGGCAATCAGCCCCAGCATTTT
NA TRBD1 TRBJ1-2 TRBV3-1/TRBV3-2 16 CASSPIQGAANYGYTF TGTGCCAGCAGCCCTATCCAGGGGGCGGCTAACTATGGCTACACCTTC
NA NA TRBJ1-2 TRBV7-2 12 CASSLRVNGYTF TGTGCCAGCAGCTTACGAGTGAATGGCTACACCTTC
NA TRBD1 TRBJ1-3 TRBV5-1 15 CASSTGQGSGNTIYF TGCGCCAGCAGCACCGGACAGGGCTCTGGAAACACCATATATTTT
few NA TRBJ1-2 TRBV9 13 CASSPQVGYGYTF TGTGCCAGCAGCCCGCAGGTGGGCTATGGCTACACCTTC
NA TRBD2 TRBJ2-1 TRBV5-8 18 CASSSQGTSGGKYNEQFF TGTGCCAGCAGCTCCCAGGGGACTAGCGGGGGGAAATACAATGAGCAGTTCTTC
NA TRBD1 TRBJ1-5 TRBV10-3 13 CASTGDPNQPQHF TGTGCCTCAACAGGGGATCCTAATCAGCCCCAGCATTTT
NA NA TRBJ1-1 TRBV4-1 15 CASSQARGSLTEAFF TGCGCCAGCAGCCAAGCTAGGGGTTCCCTCACTGAAGCTTTCTTT
few TRBD1 TRBJ1-1 TRBV19 18 CASSMVFPRDRTNTEAFF TGTGCCAGTAGTATGGTTTTTCCGCGGGACAGGACGAACACTGAAGCTTTCTTT
NA TRBD1 TRBJ2-5 TRBV5-4 15 CASSLSGQGGKTQYF TGTGCCAGCAGCTTGAGTGGACAGGGGGGAAAGACCCAGTACTTC
NA NA TRBJ2-3 TRBV6-5 14 CASTGTPNTDTQYF TGTGCCAGCACCGGGACTCCTAACACAGATACGCAGTATTTT
NA NA TRBJ2-3 TRBV5-1 15 CASSLGVAPGNTQYF TGCGCCAGCAGCTTAGGAGTAGCGCCGGGTAATACGCAGTATTTT
NA NA TRBJ1-1 TRBV12-3/TRBV12-4 11 CASSLISGAFF TGTGCCAGCAGTTTGATAAGCGGAGCTTTCTTT
NA TRBD1 TRBJ1-6 TRBV4-2 15 CASSQVQGSRSPLHF TGTGCCAGCAGCCAAGTACAGGGGAGCCGTTCACCCCTCCACTTT
NA TRBD2 TRBJ2-5 TRBV7-6 16 CASSLGGAGGGETQYF TGTGCCAGCAGCCTGGGAGGAGCGGGGGGAGGAGAGACCCAGTACTTC
NA TRBD2 TRBJ2-3 TRBV2 14 CATTGLAGVTTQYF TGTGCCACCACTGGACTAGCGGGGGTTACTACGCAGTATTTT
once TRBD2 TRBJ2-3 TRBV6-6 14 CASSERGRTDTQYF TGTGCCAGCAGTGAGCGGGGGCGCACAGATACGCAGTATTTT
NA TRBD1 TRBJ1-1 TRBV18 15 CASSPGQGIGTEAFF TGTGCCAGCTCACCGGGACAGGGAATAGGCACTGAAGCTTTCTTT
NA TRBD1 TRBJ2-7 TRBV7-2 14 CASSLWDRSYEQYF TGTGCCAGCAGCTTATGGGACAGATCCTACGAGCAGTACTTC
NA TRBD1 TRBJ1-5 TRBV4-3 15 CASSQGQGVFQPQHF TGCGCCAGCAGCCAAGGACAGGGTGTCTTTCAGCCCCAGCATTTT
NA NA TRBJ1-2 TRBV2 14 CASSKTGDNYGYTF TGTGCCAGCAGTAAGACAGGCGATAACTATGGCTACACCTTC
NA NA TRBJ2-3 TRBV11-3 13 CASSFGGTDTQYF TGTGCCAGCAGCTTCGGGGGTACGGATACGCAGTATTTT
NA TRBD2 TRBJ2-2 TRBV29-1 14 CSVVGRGVVGELFF TGCAGCGTCGTCGGGAGGGGGGTAGTCGGGGAGCTGTTTTTT
NA NA TRBJ2-1 TRBV6-2/TRBV6-3 18 CASSYSTRRGLSYNEQFF TGTGCCAGCAGTTACTCGACCCGGAGGGGCCTCTCCTACAATGAGCAGTTCTTC
NA NA TRBJ1-4 TRBV29-1 13 CSVRQGLGEKLFF TGCAGCGTTAGGCAGGGGTTGGGTGAAAAACTGTTTTTT
NA NA TRBJ2-7 TRBV11-3 17 CASSLDFETGHSYEQYF TGTGCCAGCAGCTTAGATTTTGAGACAGGCCATTCCTACGAGCAGTACTTC